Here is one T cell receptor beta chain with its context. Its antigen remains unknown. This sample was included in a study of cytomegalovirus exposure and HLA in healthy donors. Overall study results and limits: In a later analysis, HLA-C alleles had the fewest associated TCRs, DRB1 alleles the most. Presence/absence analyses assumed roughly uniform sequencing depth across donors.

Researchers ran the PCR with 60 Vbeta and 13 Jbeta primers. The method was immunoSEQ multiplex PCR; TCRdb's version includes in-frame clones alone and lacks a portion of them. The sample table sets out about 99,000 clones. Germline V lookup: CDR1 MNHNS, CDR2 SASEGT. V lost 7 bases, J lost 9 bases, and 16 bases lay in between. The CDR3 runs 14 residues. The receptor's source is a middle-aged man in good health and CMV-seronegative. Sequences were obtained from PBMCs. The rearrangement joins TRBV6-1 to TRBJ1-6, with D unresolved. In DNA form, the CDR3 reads TGTGCCAGCATAGGGAGCTACAACGGTTCACCCCTCCACTTT. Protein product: CASIGSYNGSPLHF.